This T cell receptor (beta chain) appears in the sequencing data of a study of blood T cells in healthy people across ages. Combining a sample-barcoded 5' primer with a J-beta primer mix, a second PCR ran for 7 to 11 cycles. TCRdb re-called the 5' RACE reads through MiXCR, storing one row per CDR3 protein. The data contain about 1.4 million distinct CDR3 sequences, around 55% of them singletons. General study points: Naive CD4+ cell counts and diversity both ran higher in long-lived than in aged donors.

Concerning this clonotype itself: Antigen unknown.

With 1 base removed from V and 4 bases from J, the gap between germline ends came to 14 bases. The CDR3 consists of 14 residues. CDR1 is DFQATT and CDR2 is SNEGSKA in the germline V gene (reference sequence). The receptor comes from a man younger than 35 in good health. The rearrangement links TRBV20-1 to TRBJ2-7, with no clear D. What was sequenced was blood. The CDR3 DNA reads TGCAGTGCTAGAGGTCTGGGCCAGGTGTACGAGCAGTACTTC. It translates to CSARGLGQVYEQYF.